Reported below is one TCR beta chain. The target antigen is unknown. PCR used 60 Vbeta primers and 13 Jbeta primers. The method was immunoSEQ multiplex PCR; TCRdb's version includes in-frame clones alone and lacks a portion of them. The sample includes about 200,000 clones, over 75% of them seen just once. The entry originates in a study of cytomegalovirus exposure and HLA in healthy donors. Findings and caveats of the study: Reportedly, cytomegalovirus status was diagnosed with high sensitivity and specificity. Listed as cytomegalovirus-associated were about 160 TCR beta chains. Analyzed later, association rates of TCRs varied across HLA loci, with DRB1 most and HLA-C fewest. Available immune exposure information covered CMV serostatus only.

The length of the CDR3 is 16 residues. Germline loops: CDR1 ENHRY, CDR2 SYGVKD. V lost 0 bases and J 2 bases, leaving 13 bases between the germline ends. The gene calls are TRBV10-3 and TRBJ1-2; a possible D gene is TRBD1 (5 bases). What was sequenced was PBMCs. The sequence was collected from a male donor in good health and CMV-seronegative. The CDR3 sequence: CAISESPAGFNYGYTF. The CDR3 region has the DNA TGTGCCATCAGTGAGTCACCCGCAGGGTTCAACTATGGCTACACCTTC.